A selection of T cell receptor beta chains follows, all from one sample in a study of blood T cell repertoires in COVID-19. The protocol was immunoSEQ multiplex PCR, while the TCRdb copy is restricted to in-frame clones and leaves out a portion. The sample carries roughly 500,000 clones, roughly 87% recorded once. Sequencing was carried out using peripheral blood. Receptors were obtained from a man aged 18 to 30 with COVID-19, enrolled during active disease. CDR3s include the opening cysteine and the closing phenylalanine or tryptophan. D genes are given only for firm matches. Expanded clones get a size class; other rows say once, few or many, or leave the size out.

v_call	j_call	d_call	clone_size	cdr3_nt	cdr3_aa
TRBV10-1	TRBJ2-1	TRBD2	-	TGCGCCAGCAGTGAAATAGCGGGAGGGCCGAGTGAGCAGTTCTTC	CASSEIAGGPSEQFF
TRBV6-4	TRBJ2-1	TRBD1	-	TGTGCCAGCAGTGCCATTCAGGGGGATGAGCAGTTCTTC	CASSAIQGDEQFF
TRBV27	TRBJ1-2	TRBD1	few	TGTGCCAGCAGGTTCGGGACAGGTTACTATGGCTACACCTTC	CASRFGTGYYGYTF
TRBV30	TRBJ2-7	TRBD2	-	TGTGCCTGTAGGGGACTAGCGGCAGCCTACGAGCAGTACTTC	CACRGLAAAYEQYF
TRBV6-5	TRBJ1-6	TRBD1	-	TGTGCCAGCAGTCGACAGGGTTATCAGAATTCACCCCTCCACTTT	CASSRQGYQNSPLHF
TRBV16	TRBJ1-2	TRBD1	-	TGTGCCAGCAGCCGCGGGACAGTCTATTATGGCTACACCTTC	CASSRGTVYYGYTF
TRBV20-1	TRBJ2-6	-	-	TGCAGTGCTAGTGGTGGCGGCGGGGCCAACGTCCTGACTTTC	CSASGGGGANVLTF
TRBV14	TRBJ2-5	TRBD2	-	TGTGCCAGCAGCCCGTGGGGAGCGGGAGGTCAAGAGACCCAGTACTTC	CASSPWGAGGQETQYF
TRBV10-2	TRBJ2-5	TRBD2	-	TGCGCCACCCGATCGGGACTAGCGGGAGGTCGTGAGACCCAGTACTTC	CATRSGLAGGRETQYF
TRBV2	TRBJ2-2	TRBD1	once	TGTGCCAGCAGCGGGACAGGATTCACCGGGGAGCTGTTTTTT	CASSGTGFTGELFF
TRBV5-1	TRBJ2-2	TRBD2	-	TGCGCCAGCAGCTCATTTCAGCGGGGGGGCCGAGGCGGGGAGCTGTTTTTT	CASSSFQRGGRGGELFF
TRBV18	TRBJ2-7	TRBD2	-	TGTGCCAGCTCACCACTTCCCCCCGGGACTAAACCCTTAAGGGAGCAGTACTTC	CASSPLPPGTKPLREQYF
TRBV7-2	TRBJ2-3	-	-	TGTGCCAGCAGCCTAGGTGCGGCGACGCAGTATTTT	CASSLGAATQYF
TRBV4-1	TRBJ2-3	TRBD2	-	TGCGCCAGCAGCCAGACTAGCGGCACAGATACGCAGTATTTT	CASSQTSGTDTQYF
TRBV6-5	TRBJ1-2	TRBD1	few	TGTGCCAGCAGTACCGACAGGGTACATGGCTACACCTTC	CASSTDRVHGYTF
TRBV5-1	TRBJ1-5	TRBD1	-	TGCGCCAGCAGCCCCCGGGACAGGGGCGGAGTTCGCAATCAGCCCCAGCATTTT	CASSPRDRGGVRNQPQHF
TRBV15	TRBJ1-4	TRBD1	-	TGTGCCACCAGCAGAGCAGGGGGCACTAATGAAAAACTGTTTTTT	CATSRAGGTNEKLFF
TRBV6-8	TRBJ2-1	TRBD2	-	TGTGCCAGCATCAGCGGGGGGGCATCTGAGCAGTTCTTC	CASISGGASEQFF
TRBV14	TRBJ2-1	TRBD2	-	TGTGCCAGCAGCCAAGGGTCAAGAGCGGGAGGCGATGAGCAGTTCTTC	CASSQGSRAGGDEQFF
TRBV12-3/TRBV12-4	TRBJ1-5	-	-	TGTGCCAGCAGTCTGACTAATCAGCCCCAGCATTTT	CASSLTNQPQHF
TRBV18	TRBJ2-7	-	once	TGTGCCAGCTCACCTTTCTACGGGGTGAGCTCCTACGAGCAGTACTTC	CASSPFYGVSSYEQYF
TRBV3-1/TRBV3-2	TRBJ2-1	-	-	TGTGCCAGCAGCCAAGGTACAGGTAACAATGAGCAGTTCTTC	CASSQGTGNNEQFF
TRBV30	TRBJ1-2	-	few	TGTGCCTGGAGTGGACGGAGAGCTAACTATGGCTACACCTTC	CAWSGRRANYGYTF
TRBV28	TRBJ2-2	TRBD1	-	TGTGCCAGCAAATTCTCCGGGACAGTGAACACCGGGGAGCTGTTTTTT	CASKFSGTVNTGELFF
TRBV13	TRBJ2-5	-	-	TGTGCCAGCAGCTTAGCGGGGACTGGGCGGACCCAGTACTTC	CASSLAGTGRTQYF
TRBV27	TRBJ1-5	TRBD1	-	TGTGCCAGCAGTTTGACAGGGGGCGTCAGCAATCAGCCCCAGCATTTT	CASSLTGGVSNQPQHF
TRBV29-1	TRBJ2-1	-	-	TGCAGCGTTGGGTTGGGCGGGTACAATGAGCAGTTCTTC	CSVGLGGYNEQFF
TRBV5-4	TRBJ2-7	TRBD2	-	TGTGCCAGCAGCTTAGACTTGGGGACTAGCTCCTACGAGCAGTACTTC	CASSLDLGTSSYEQYF
TRBV3-1/TRBV3-2	TRBJ2-1	-	-	TGTGCCAGCAGCCAAGTCGGTCGGAGACAGTTCTTC	CASSQVGRRQFF
TRBV11-3	TRBJ2-7	TRBD1	-	TGTGCCAGCAGCCCGGACAGGTCCGCCTACGAGCAGTACTTC	CASSPDRSAYEQYF
TRBV20-1	TRBJ1-5	TRBD1	-	TGCAGTGCTAGTATAGGACAGGGGTTTGGAGGACAGCCCCAGCATTTT	CSASIGQGFGGQPQHF
TRBV29-1	TRBJ2-3	TRBD2	-	TGCAGCGTTGGGACTAGCGGGATAGGTGATACGCAGTATTTT	CSVGTSGIGDTQYF
TRBV18	TRBJ1-5	TRBD1	-	TGTGCCAGCTCACCCCGGGACAGTCTCAATCAGCCCCAGCATTTT	CASSPRDSLNQPQHF
TRBV7-9	TRBJ2-5	-	once	TGTGCCAGCAGCATAATAGAGACCCAGTACTTC	CASSIIETQYF
TRBV25-1	TRBJ2-2	TRBD1	-	TGTGCCAGCAGTGGTTTGACAGGGGGCAGGACCGGGGAGCTGTTTTTT	CASSGLTGGRTGELFF
TRBV19	TRBJ1-2	-	-	TGTGCCAGTAGATTTCAGGGTATGAAGTATGGCTACACCTTC	CASRFQGMKYGYTF
TRBV2	TRBJ2-1	TRBD2	-	TGTGCCAGCAGTGCGCGGGGGGCCTACAATGAGCAGTTCTTC	CASSARGAYNEQFF
TRBV7-9	TRBJ2-7	TRBD2	-	TGTGCCAGCAGGGCAGGCGCGGGAGACGAGCAGTACTTC	CASRAGAGDEQYF
TRBV27	TRBJ2-7	-	-	TGTGCCAGCAGTTTTTTGGGCAGCCCATACGAGCAGTACTTC	CASSFLGSPYEQYF
TRBV7-6	TRBJ2-5	-	-	TGTGCCAGCCGACCCGGGACACTAGAGACCCAGTACTTC	CASRPGTLETQYF
TRBV2	TRBJ1-6	-	-	TGTGCCAGCAGTGCCGAAGGGGGTAATTCACCCCTCCACTTT	CASSAEGGNSPLHF
TRBV7-9	TRBJ2-6	TRBD2	-	TGTGCCCTCGGGAGGGCTGGGGCCAACGTCCTGACTTTC	CALGRAGANVLTF